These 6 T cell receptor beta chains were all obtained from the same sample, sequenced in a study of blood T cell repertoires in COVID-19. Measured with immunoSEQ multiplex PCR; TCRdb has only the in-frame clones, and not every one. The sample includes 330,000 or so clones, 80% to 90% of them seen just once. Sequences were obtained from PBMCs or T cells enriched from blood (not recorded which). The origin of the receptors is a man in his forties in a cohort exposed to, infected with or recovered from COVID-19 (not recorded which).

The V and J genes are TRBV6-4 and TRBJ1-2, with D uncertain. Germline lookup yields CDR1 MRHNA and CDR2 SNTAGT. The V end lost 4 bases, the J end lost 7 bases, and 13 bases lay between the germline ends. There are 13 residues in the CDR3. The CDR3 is CASSGGNYGGYTF. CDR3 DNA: TGTGCCAGCAGTGGAGGGAATTACGGTGGCTACACCTTC.

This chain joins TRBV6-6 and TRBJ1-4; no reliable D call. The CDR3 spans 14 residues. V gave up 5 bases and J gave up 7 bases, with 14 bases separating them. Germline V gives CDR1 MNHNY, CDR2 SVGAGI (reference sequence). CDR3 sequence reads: CASSINQRSEKLFF. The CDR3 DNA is TGTGCCAGCAGTATCAATCAGCGAAGTGAAAAACTGTTTTTT.

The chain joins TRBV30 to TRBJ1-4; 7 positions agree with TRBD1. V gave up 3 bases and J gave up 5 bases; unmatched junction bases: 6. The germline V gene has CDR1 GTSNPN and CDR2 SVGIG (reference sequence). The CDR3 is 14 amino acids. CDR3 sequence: CAWSLGQNNEKLFF. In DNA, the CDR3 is TGTGCCTGGAGCCTGGGACAGAACAATGAAAAACTGTTTTTT.

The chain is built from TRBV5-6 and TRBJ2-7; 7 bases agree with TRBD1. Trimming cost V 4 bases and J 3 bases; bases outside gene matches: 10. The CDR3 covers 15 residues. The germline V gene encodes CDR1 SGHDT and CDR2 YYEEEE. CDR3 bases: TGTGCCAGCAGCCGGAGACAGGGACAATTCTACGAGCAGTACTTC. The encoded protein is CASSRRQGQFYEQYF.

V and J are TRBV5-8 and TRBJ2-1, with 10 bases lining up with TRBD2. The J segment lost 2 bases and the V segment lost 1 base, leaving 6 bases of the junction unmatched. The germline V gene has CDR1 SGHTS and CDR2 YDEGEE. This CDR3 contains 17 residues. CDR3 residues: CASSLRGLAETYNEQFF. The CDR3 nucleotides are TGTGCCAGCAGCTTGCGCGGACTAGCGGAGACCTACAATGAGCAGTTCTTC.

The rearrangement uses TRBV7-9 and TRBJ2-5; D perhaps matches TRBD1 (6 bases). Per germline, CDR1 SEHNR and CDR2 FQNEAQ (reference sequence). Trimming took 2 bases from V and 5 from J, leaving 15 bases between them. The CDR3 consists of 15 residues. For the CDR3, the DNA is TGTGCCAGCAGCTTATTACAGGGTGAAGGGGAGACCCAGTACTTC. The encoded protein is CASSLLQGEGETQYF.